This TCR beta chain was found in a study of CXCR3-negative and CXCR3-positive naive CD8 T cells. Each CD8+ T cell subset was flow-sorted in triplicate. Every sort contained some 300,000 cells. Among CD8+ T cells, naive ones were CD45RO-CCR7+CD27+CD95-. UMI-labeled 5' RACE yielded the TRB cDNA libraries. TCRdb re-analyzed the 5' RACE reads; it lists each CDR3 protein once, without DNA. Its clone listing holds 80,000 to 100,000 distinct CDR3 sequences. Study-level points and caveats: Naive CXCR3-negative cells resembled naive CXCR3-positive cells in TRBV-TRBJ usage; memory cells differed. Naive subsets did not differ in surface CD5, and TRB CDR3 properties served to infer TCR strength. Naive cells that were CXCR3-positive had more hydrophobic TRB CDR3s (compared with CXCR3-negative naive cells).

This CDR3 contains 14 residues. With respect to this clonotype: Its antigen is not known.

This sequence was found in a human donor in good health. Some clones in this sample may be carry-over from other donors' samples. The sequenced material came from naive CXCR3+ CD8+ T cells from blood. Subset meaning: CD45RO-CCR7+CD27+CD95- naive CD8+ T cells expressing CXCR3 (TNR3+). V usage is TRBV12-3 or TRBV12-4 and J usage is TRBJ1-5; there is no DNA to check the TCRdb D call of TRBD1. CDR3 in amino acids: CASSSDSRNQPQHF.